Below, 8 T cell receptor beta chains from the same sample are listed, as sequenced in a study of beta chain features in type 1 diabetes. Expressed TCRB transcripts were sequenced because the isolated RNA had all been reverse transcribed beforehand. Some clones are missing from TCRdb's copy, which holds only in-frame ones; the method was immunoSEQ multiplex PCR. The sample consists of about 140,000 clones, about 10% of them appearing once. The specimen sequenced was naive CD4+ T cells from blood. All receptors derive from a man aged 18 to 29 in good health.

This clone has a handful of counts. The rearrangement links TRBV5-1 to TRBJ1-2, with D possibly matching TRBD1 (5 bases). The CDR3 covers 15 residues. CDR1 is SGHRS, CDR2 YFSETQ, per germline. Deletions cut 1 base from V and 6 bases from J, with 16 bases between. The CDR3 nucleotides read TGCGCCAGCAGCTTGTTATCAGGGTCGATCGATGGCTACACCTTC. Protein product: CASSLLSGSIDGYTF.

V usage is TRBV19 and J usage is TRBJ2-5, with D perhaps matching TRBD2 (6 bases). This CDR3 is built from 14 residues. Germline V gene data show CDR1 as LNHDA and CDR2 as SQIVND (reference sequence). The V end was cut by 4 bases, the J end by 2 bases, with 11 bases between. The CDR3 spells CASSTAGTQETQYF. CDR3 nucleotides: TGTGCCAGTAGTACAGCCGGGACTCAAGAGACCCAGTACTTC.

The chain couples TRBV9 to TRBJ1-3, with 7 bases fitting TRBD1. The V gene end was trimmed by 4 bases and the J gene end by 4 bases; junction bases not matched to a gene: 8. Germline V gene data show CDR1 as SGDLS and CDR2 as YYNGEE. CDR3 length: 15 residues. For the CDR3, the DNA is TGTGCCAGCAGCACCCAGCCAGGGGGAGGAAACACCATATATTTT. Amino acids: CASSTQPGGGNTIYF.

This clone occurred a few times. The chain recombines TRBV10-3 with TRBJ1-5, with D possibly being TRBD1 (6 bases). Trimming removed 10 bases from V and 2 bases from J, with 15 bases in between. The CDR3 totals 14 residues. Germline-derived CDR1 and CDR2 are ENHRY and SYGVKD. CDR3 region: CATDQGRGNQPQHF. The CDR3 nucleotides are TGTGCCACCGATCAGGGGAGAGGCAATCAGCCCCAGCATTTT.

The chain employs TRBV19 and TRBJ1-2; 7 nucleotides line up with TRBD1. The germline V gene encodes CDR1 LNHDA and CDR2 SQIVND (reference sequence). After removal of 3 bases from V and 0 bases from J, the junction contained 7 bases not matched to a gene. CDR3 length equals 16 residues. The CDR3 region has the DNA TGTGCCAGTAGTATGGTGCAGGGGACAGCTAACTATGGCTACACCTTC. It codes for CASSMVQGTANYGYTF.

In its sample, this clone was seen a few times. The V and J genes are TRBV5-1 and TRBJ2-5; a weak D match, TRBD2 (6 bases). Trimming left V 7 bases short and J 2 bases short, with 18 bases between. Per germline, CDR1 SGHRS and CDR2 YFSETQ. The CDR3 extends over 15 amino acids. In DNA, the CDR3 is TGCGCCAGCGGGGCGGGATCTAGCGTTCAAGAGACCCAGTACTTC. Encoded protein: CASGAGSSVQETQYF.

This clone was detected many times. In nucleotides, the CDR3 is TGTGCCAGTAGGCGGGCGGCAGTGGTGAGCTACGAGCAGTACTTC. Protein sequence: CASRRAAVVSYEQYF. The chain joins TRBV19 to TRBJ2-7, with a weak D call TRBD2 (5 bases). The CDR3 contains 15 residues. The V gene's germline CDR1 is LNHDA and CDR2 SQIVND (reference sequence). V was clipped by 6 bases and J by 3 bases, with 18 bases between them.

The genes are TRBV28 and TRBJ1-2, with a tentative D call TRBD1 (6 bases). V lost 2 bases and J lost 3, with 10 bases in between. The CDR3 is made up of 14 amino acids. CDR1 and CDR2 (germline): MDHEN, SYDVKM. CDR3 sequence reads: CASSLGGHDYGYTF. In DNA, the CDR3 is TGTGCCAGCAGTTTAGGGGGACACGACTATGGCTACACCTTC.